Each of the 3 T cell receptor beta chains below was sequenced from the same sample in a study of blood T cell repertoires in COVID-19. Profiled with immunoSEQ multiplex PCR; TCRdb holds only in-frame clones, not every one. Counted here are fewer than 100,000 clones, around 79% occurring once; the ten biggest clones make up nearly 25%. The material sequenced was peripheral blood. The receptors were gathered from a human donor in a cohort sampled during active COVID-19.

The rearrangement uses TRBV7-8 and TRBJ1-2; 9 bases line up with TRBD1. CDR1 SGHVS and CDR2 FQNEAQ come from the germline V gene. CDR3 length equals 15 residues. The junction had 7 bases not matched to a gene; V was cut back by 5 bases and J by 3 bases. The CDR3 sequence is CASSLGQGTDYGYTF. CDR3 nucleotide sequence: TGTGCCAGCAGCCTGGGACAGGGAACGGACTATGGCTACACCTTC. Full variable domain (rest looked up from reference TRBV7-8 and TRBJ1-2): GAGVSQSPRYKVAKRGQDVALRCDPISGHVSLFWYQQALGQGPEFLTYFQNEAQLDKSGLPSDRFFAERPEGSVSTLKIQRTQQEDSAVYLCASSLGQGTDYGYTFGSGTRLTVV.

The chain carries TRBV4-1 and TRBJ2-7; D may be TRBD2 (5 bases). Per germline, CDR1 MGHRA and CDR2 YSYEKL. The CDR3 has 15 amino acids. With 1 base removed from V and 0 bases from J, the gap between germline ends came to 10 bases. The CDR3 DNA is TGCGCCAGCAGCCAAGGTCCGCTAGCCTCCTACGAGCAGTACTTC. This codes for CASSQGPLASYEQYF.

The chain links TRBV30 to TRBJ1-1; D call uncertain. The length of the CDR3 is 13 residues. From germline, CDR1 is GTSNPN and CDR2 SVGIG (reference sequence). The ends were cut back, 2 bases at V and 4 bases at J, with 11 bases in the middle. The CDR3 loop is CAWSLAGGTEAFF. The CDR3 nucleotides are TGTGCCTGGAGTCTGGCCGGAGGCACTGAAGCTTTCTTT.